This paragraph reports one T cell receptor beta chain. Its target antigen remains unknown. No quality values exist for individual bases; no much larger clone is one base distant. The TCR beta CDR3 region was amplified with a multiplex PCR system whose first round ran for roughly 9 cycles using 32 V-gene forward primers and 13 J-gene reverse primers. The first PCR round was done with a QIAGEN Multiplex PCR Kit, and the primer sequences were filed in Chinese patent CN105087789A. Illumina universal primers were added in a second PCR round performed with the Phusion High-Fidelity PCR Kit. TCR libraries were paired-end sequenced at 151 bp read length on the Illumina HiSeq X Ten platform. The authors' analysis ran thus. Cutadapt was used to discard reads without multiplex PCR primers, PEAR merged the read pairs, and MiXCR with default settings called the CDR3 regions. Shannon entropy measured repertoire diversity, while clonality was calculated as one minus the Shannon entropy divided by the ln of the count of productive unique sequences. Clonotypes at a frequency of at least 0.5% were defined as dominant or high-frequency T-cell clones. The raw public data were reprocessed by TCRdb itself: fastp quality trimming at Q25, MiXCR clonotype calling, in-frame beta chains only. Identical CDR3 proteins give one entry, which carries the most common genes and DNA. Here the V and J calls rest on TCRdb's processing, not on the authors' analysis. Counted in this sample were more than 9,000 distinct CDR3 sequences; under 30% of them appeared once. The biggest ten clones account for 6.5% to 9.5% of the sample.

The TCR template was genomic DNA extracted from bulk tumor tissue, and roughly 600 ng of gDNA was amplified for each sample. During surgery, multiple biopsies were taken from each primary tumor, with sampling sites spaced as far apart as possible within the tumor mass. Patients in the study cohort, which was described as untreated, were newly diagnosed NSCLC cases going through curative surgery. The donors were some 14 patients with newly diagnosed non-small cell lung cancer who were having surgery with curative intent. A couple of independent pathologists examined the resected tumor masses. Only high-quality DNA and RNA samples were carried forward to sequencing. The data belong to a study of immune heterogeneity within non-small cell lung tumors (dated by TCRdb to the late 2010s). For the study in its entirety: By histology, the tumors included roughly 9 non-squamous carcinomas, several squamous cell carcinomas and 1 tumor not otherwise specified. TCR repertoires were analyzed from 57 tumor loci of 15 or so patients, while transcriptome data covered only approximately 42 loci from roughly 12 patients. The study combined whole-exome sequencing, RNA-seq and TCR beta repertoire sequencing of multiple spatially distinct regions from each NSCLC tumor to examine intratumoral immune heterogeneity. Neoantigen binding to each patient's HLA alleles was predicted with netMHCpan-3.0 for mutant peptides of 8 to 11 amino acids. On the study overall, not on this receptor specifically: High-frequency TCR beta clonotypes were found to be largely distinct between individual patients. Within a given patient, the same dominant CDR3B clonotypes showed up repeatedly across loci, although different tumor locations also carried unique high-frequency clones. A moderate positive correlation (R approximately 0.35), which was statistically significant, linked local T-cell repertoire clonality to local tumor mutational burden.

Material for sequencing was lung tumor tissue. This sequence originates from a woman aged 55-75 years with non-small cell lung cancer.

The CDR3 sequence is CASSPTGYNEKLFF. The DNA is as follows: TGCGCCAGCAGCCCGACAGGATACAATGAAAAACTGTTTTTT. The sequence is built from TRBV5-1 and TRBJ1-4; matching of 6 bases hints at TRBD1 as the D gene. V loses 4 bases of germline sequence and J loses 5 bases, and the interval between the two ends is 12 bases. Looking up the germline V gene yields CDR1 SGHRS and CDR2 YFSETQ. From the cysteine up to the phenylalanine, the CDR3 has a length of 14 residues. Solely the CDR3 DNA is kept, with 42 bases framed from the first base.